Listed below are T cell receptor beta chains from one sample, sequenced in a study of T-cell memory formation after mild COVID-19. TCRdb fed the 5' RACE reads into MiXCR, producing one record per CDR3 protein. The sample carries roughly 58,000 distinct CDR3 sequences, over 7.5% recorded once. Sequencing used PBMCs or a T cell subset sorted from them (not recorded which). The receptors stem from a man in his late teens or twenties who had mild COVID-19 (a few samples of this study predate the infection). Cell type and time point are not known. Each CDR3 is given with its conserved first and last residue. The D gene is left open where the match is weak. A row's size may be missing; if present it is once, few, many or a size class.

clone_size	v_call	d_call	j_call	cdr3_nt	cdr3_aa
few	TRBV15	-	TRBJ1-5	TGTGCCACCAGCAGAGAGGGTATATTGGACCAGCCCCAGCATTTT	CATSREGILDQPQHF
many	TRBV9	-	TRBJ2-1	TGTGCCAGCAGCGTCCGGGGCGGGGGACATCCAAAGAGCTCCTACAATGAGCAGTTCTTC	CASSVRGGGHPKSSYNEQFF
few	TRBV20-1	-	TRBJ1-2	TGCAGTGCTAGCCGCAGGGATGGCTACACCTTC	CSASRRDGYTF
-	TRBV23-1	TRBD1	TRBJ2-1	TGCGCCAGCAGTCGGACGATCTCTCGACAGGGCCTCCGAACTGAGCAGTTCTTC	CASSRTISRQGLRTEQFF
many	TRBV5-1	TRBD2	TRBJ2-5	TGCGCCAGCAGCGTTGCCGGGACTAGCGGCGAGACCCAGTACTTC	CASSVAGTSGETQYF
many	TRBV7-2	TRBD2	TRBJ2-3	TGTGCCAGCAGCTTCGGTAGCGGGGGAGCAGATACGCAGTATTTT	CASSFGSGGADTQYF
medium-sized	TRBV30	TRBD2	TRBJ2-1	TGTGCCTGGAGTGTACTGGGGGGGGAGTTCCATGAGCAGTTCTTC	CAWSVLGGEFHEQFF
-	TRBV19	-	TRBJ2-7	TGTGCCAGTGCGAGGGGGAATGAGCAGTACTTC	CASARGNEQYF
-	TRBV7-2	TRBD1	TRBJ1-2	TGTGCCAGCAGCTTGAGTGCACAGGGGGCTTCGAGCTACACCTTC	CASSLSAQGASSYTF
-	TRBV7-2	TRBD1	TRBJ1-6	TGTGCCAGCAGCTTACAGGGGGCGGATTCACCCCTCCACTTT	CASSLQGADSPLHF
few	TRBV20-1	TRBD1	TRBJ1-5	TGCAGCAACCAACATAACCGGGACAGGGCCAATCAGCCCCAGCATTTT	CSNQHNRDRANQPQHF
few	TRBV20-1	-	TRBJ2-2	TGCAGTGCTAGCCCCGGACAGAACACCGGGGAGCTGTTTTTT	CSASPGQNTGELFF
few	TRBV4-1	TRBD1	TRBJ2-2	TGCGCCAGCAGCCAAGGTTACAGGGGCCGCGCCGGGGAGCTGTTTTTT	CASSQGYRGRAGELFF
-	TRBV4-1	-	TRBJ1-1	TGCGCCAGTCGGGGCCTAACAGTGAACACTGAAGCTTTCTTT	CASRGLTVNTEAFF
-	TRBV6-2/TRBV6-3	TRBD1	TRBJ2-2	TGTGCCAGCAGTTCCTGGACAGGGGGCCGTACCGGGGAGCTGTTTTTT	CASSSWTGGRTGELFF
-	TRBV6-2/TRBV6-3	-	TRBJ2-3	TGTGCCAGCAGTAGGGCCCATGTCGGCCCAGATACGCAGTATTTT	CASSRAHVGPDTQYF
-	TRBV7-2	TRBD2	TRBJ2-5	TGTGCCAGCAGCTTCGGGGACTACGAGACCCAGTACTTC	CASSFGDYETQYF
few	TRBV6-5	-	TRBJ2-3	TGTGCCAGCAGTTTGCGGGGACCCACAGATACGCAGTATTTT	CASSLRGPTDTQYF
few	TRBV29-1	-	TRBJ2-1	TGCAGCTCGGCCGGGTACTCCTACAATGAGCAGTTCTTC	CSSAGYSYNEQFF
few	TRBV24-1	-	TRBJ1-5	TGTGCCACCAGTGCGGCTGGGGCCCAGCATTTT	CATSAAGAQHF
many	TRBV7-9	TRBD2	TRBJ2-7	TGTGCCAGCAGCTTACTGGCCGCGGGGGAGGAGCAGTACTTC	CASSLLAAGEEQYF
-	TRBV19	TRBD1	TRBJ2-6	TGTGCCAGTAGTGGACAGGGGGCTATGTATGGGGCCAACGTCCTGACTTTC	CASSGQGAMYGANVLTF
many	TRBV7-9	-	TRBJ2-5	TGTGCCAGCAGCTCGTCTCCACGAGAGACCCAGTACTTC	CASSSSPRETQYF
many	TRBV7-6	-	TRBJ2-7	TGTGCCAGCAGCTCATACAGGGACTACGAGCAGTACTTC	CASSSYRDYEQYF
-	TRBV24-1	-	TRBJ2-1	TGTGCCACCAGTGATGCGACAGAGGATGAGCAGTTCTTC	CATSDATEDEQFF
few	TRBV7-2	TRBD1	TRBJ1-5	TGTGCCAGCAGCCCCTCTAGGGACAGGGTGTCTCAGCCCCAGCATTTT	CASSPSRDRVSQPQHF
-	TRBV3-1	TRBD2	TRBJ2-3	TGTGCCAGCAGCCAAGGCCGGGGGGGCACAGATACGCAGTATTTT	CASSQGRGGTDTQYF
-	TRBV7-2	-	TRBJ1-2	TGTGCCAGCAGCTTAGCGAAGGGACCCTATGGCTACACCTTC	CASSLAKGPYGYTF
few	TRBV10-3	-	TRBJ2-7	TGTGCCATCAGCGCAGGAGCCTACGAGCAGTACTTC	CAISAGAYEQYF
few	TRBV7-3	-	TRBJ2-1	TGTGCCAGCAGCTCCGGGGGGCCCAATGAGCAGTTCTTC	CASSSGGPNEQFF
few	TRBV6-6	-	TRBJ1-2	TGTGCCATATCGGGACCGAGCCCGGATGGCTACACCTTC	CAISGPSPDGYTF
many	TRBV7-8	-	TRBJ2-5	TGTGCCAGCAGCTTAATGGAGACCCAGTACTTC	CASSLMETQYF
-	TRBV7-9	-	TRBJ1-1	TGTGCCAGCAGCATTTACAGGGATCGAGACACTGAAGCTTTCTTT	CASSIYRDRDTEAFF
-	TRBV9	-	TRBJ1-1	TGTGCCAGCAGCGTAGACAGGATGAACACTGAAGCTTTCTTT	CASSVDRMNTEAFF
many	TRBV4-2	-	TRBJ2-5	TGTGCCAGCAGCCCCCCCAGTGGTACAAACCGCGGAGGGACCCAGTACTTC	CASSPPSGTNRGGTQYF
-	TRBV27	TRBD1	TRBJ1-1	TGTGCCAGCACGCCGCCTTGGGGGACAGGGCGGGACACTGAAGCTTTCTTT	CASTPPWGTGRDTEAFF
few	TRBV12-3/TRBV12-4	TRBD1	TRBJ1-4	TGTGCCAGCAGTTCAGGGGGCTCACTGACTAATGAAAAACTGTTTTTT	CASSSGGSLTNEKLFF
many	TRBV28	TRBD2	TRBJ2-3	TGTGCCAGCAGTTTACTGGGCGGGGGGAGCACAGATACGCAGTATTTT	CASSLLGGGSTDTQYF
few	TRBV4-3	-	TRBJ1-6	TGCGCCAGCAGCCAAGATAGACGGCAGGGAAATTCACCCCTCCACTTT	CASSQDRRQGNSPLHF
few	TRBV27	-	TRBJ1-2	TGTGCCAGCAGTTTGGGACCTCAGGGCGGGGGCTACACCTTC	CASSLGPQGGGYTF
many	TRBV5-1	-	TRBJ2-2	TGCGCCAGCAGCCTTGCGACCGGTCAGGGGGGCACCGGGGAGCTGTTTTTT	CASSLATGQGGTGELFF
-	TRBV20-1	-	TRBJ1-1	TGCAGTGCTAGAGCGAGAATGAACACTGAAGCTTTCTTT	CSARARMNTEAFF
-	TRBV12-3/TRBV12-4	-	TRBJ1-5	TGTGCCAGCAGTTTGGATGTTTGGCAGCCCCAGCATTTT	CASSLDVWQPQHF
-	TRBV7-2	-	TRBJ2-1	TGTGCCAGCAGCGAATCGCAAGTAGAGCAGTTCTTC	CASSESQVEQFF
-	TRBV5-8	-	TRBJ1-1	TGTGCCAGCAGCCGCCGGGGACTCCCCGGGAGAGGGGGTATCTCAGAAGCTTTCTTT	CASSRRGLPGRGGISEAFF
many	TRBV7-2	-	TRBJ1-5	TGTGCCAGCAGCCGAGAGCTCAATCAGCCCCAGCATTTT	CASSRELNQPQHF
-	TRBV7-2	-	TRBJ2-3	TGTGCCAGCCTCCAGGGAGCTAGCACAGATACGCAGTATTTT	CASLQGASTDTQYF
few	TRBV20-1	-	TRBJ2-7	TGCAGTGCGAGCCCCGGGGGCGGCTACGAGCAGTACTTC	CSASPGGGYEQYF
-	TRBV6-1	-	TRBJ2-3	TGTGCCAGCAGTGATCCGGGACGGTACACAGATACGCAGTATTTT	CASSDPGRYTDTQYF
many	TRBV7-2	TRBD1	TRBJ2-1	TGTGCCAGCACCGAACAGGGGTCCTACAATGAGCAGTTCTTC	CASTEQGSYNEQFF
-	TRBV18	-	TRBJ2-3	TGTGCCAGCTCACCAACCTGGGGGGGGGCCACAGATACGCAGTATTTT	CASSPTWGGATDTQYF
few	TRBV20-1	TRBD2	TRBJ2-5	TGCAGTGCTAGGTCCGGACTAGATCGGGAGACCCAGTACTTC	CSARSGLDRETQYF
few	TRBV25-1	-	TRBJ1-2	TGTGCCAGCAGTGAATTCTGGGGCTACACCTTC	CASSEFWGYTF
few	TRBV20-1	TRBD1	TRBJ1-1	TGCAGTGCTCCTCAGGGACAGTCCCTGGGGGTAGCTTTCTTT	CSAPQGQSLGVAFF
-	TRBV16	-	TRBJ2-2	TGTGCCAGCAGCCAATTATCAAGGACCGGGGAGCTGTTTTTT	CASSQLSRTGELFF
-	TRBV4-1	-	TRBJ2-1	TGCGCCAGCAGCCAAGATGAGAGGGACGGGAATGAGCAGTTCTTC	CASSQDERDGNEQFF
many	TRBV7-2	-	TRBJ2-5	TGTGCCAGCAGCTTAGGACAGCAAGAGACCCAGTACTTC	CASSLGQQETQYF
many	TRBV7-2	TRBD1	TRBJ2-6	TGTGCCAGCAGCTCGACAGGGACTGGGGCCAACGTCCTGACTTTC	CASSSTGTGANVLTF
-	TRBV7-2	TRBD1	TRBJ1-3	TGTGCCAGCAGCTTAGACGTCCCGGGACAGGGAAACACCATATATTTT	CASSLDVPGQGNTIYF
-	TRBV12-3/TRBV12-4	-	TRBJ2-1	TGTGCCAGCAGTTGGGGGGACAATGAGCAGTTCTTC	CASSWGDNEQFF